What follows are 5 T cell receptor beta chains derived from one specimen sequenced in a study of cytomegalovirus exposure and HLA in healthy donors (dated by TCRdb to about 2017). The library came from the immunoSEQ multiplex PCR assay. The multiplex PCR relied on a mix of 60 forward primers for TCR Vbeta segments and 13 reverse primers for TCR Jbeta segments. Held by TCRdb, this immuneACCESS table contains in-frame sequences only and omits some clones. Under half of the omission traces to an unresolved V gene where checked; the cause of the rest is unknown. The table for this sample lists 130,000 to 150,000 clones; over 65% of them were counted only once. The ten largest clones add up to around 4.7% of the sample. The sample was PBMCs. These receptors were taken from a man younger than 35 in good health and CMV-seropositive.

The CDR3 sequence is CAWGRNTEAFF. The CDR3 DNA reads as TGTGCCTGGGGCCGGAACACTGAAGCTTTCTTT. The chain links TRBV30 to TRBJ1-1; D unresolved. CDR1 and CDR2 (germline): GTSNPN, SVGIG (reference sequence). The CDR3 sequence is 11 residues long. Trimming pared 5 bases from V and 1 base from J, leaving 5 bases between.

This chain joins TRBV13 and TRBJ1-2; the match to TRBD1 covers 10 bases. This CDR3 contains 15 residues. Per the germline V gene, CDR1 is PRHDT and CDR2 is FYEKMQ (reference sequence). V lost 5 bases and J lost 4; bases outside the gene matches: 7. In nucleotides, the CDR3 is TGTGCCAGCAGCCCAAGGGACAGGGGTTCCTATGGCTACACCTTC. Protein: CASSPRDRGSYGYTF.

This clone was counted once. V is TRBV14 and J is TRBJ2-7; tentative D call: TRBD1 (6 bases). The V gene lost 6 bases and the J gene lost 0 bases, with 15 bases spanning the gap. The CDR3 is made up of 15 amino acids. CDR1 and CDR2 from the germline V gene are SGHDN and FVKESK. The CDR3 DNA is TGTGCCAGCAGTCTTCAGGGGCGTGCCTCCTACGAGCAGTACTTC. This sequence encodes CASSLQGRASYEQYF. Drawing the rest from reference TRBV14 and TRBJ2-7, the complete variable domain is EAGVTQFPSHSVIEKGQTVTLRCDPISGHDNLYWYRRVMGKEIKFLLHFVKESKQDESGMPNNRFLAERTGGTYSTLKVQPAELEDSGVYFCASSLQGRASYEQYFGPGTRLTVT.

This sequence joins TRBV19 and TRBJ2-1; tentatively, D is TRBD1 (5 bases). V gave up 4 bases and J gave up 7 bases, with 11 bases separating them. Germline V CDR1 and CDR2: LNHDA, SQIVND (reference sequence). CDR3 length: 13 residues. CDR3 residues: CASSTVRGNEQFF. The CDR3 DNA sequence: TGTGCCAGTAGTACGGTTAGGGGTAATGAGCAGTTCTTC.

The CDR3 reads CASRKLAGYTSTDTQYF. DNA for the CDR3: TGTGCCAGCAGAAAGCTAGCGGGGTATACTAGCACAGATACGCAGTATTTT. The chain is built from TRBV27 and TRBJ2-3; 9 bases match TRBD2. The trim removed 6 bases at V and 0 bases at J, leaving 10 bases unmatched. The CDR3 runs to 17 residues. The germline gives CDR1 MNHEY, CDR2 SMNVEV (reference sequence).